These 15 T cell receptor beta chains were all obtained from the same sample, sequenced in a study of control samples from healthy donors and cancer patients. TCRdb keeps only in-frame clones here, not all; method: immunoSEQ multiplex PCR. The sample lists tens of thousands of clones; roughly nine tenths were seen once. Sequencing was done on a sample of blood. The receptors were gathered from a woman between 18 and 30 years old in good health.

DNA of the CDR3: TGTGCCAGTAGACCCTTGACAGGGCTAGGGACTGAAGCTTTCTTT. Translating it yields CASRPLTGLGTEAFF. The chain couples TRBV19 to TRBJ1-1; 7 nucleotides match TRBD1. Germline V CDR1 and CDR2: LNHDA, SQIVND (reference sequence). J was trimmed by 5 bases and V by 6 bases; bases with no gene match: 12. The CDR3 contains 15 residues.

The chain employs TRBV18 and TRBJ1-4; a possible D gene is TRBD1 (5 bases). The CDR3 totals 18 residues. From germline, CDR1 is KGHSH and CDR2 LQKENI. Trimming shortened V by 1 base and J by 2 bases, and 17 bases separated the two germline ends. CDR3 DNA sequence: TGTGCCAGCTCACCACTGTCCCCAGTGGGGGAGACTAATGAAAAACTGTTTTTT. Translated: CASSPLSPVGETNEKLFF.

V and J are TRBV27 and TRBJ2-3; 8 bases map to TRBD1. CDR1 MNHEY and CDR2 SMNVEV come from the germline V gene (reference sequence). The CDR3 is made up of 23 amino acids. V trimming: 7 bases; J trimming: 1 base; junction bases outside the gene matches: 31. This CDR3 reads CASTDVGLGVLQGAGAGTDTQYF. CDR3 in DNA: TGTGCCAGCACCGATGTTGGTTTAGGTGTTCTTCAGGGGGCGGGTGCGGGCACAGATACGCAGTATTTT.

This chain connects TRBV5-6 to TRBJ1-5; the D gene is possibly TRBD1 (5 bases). The germline CDR1 and CDR2 sequences are SGHDT and YYEEEE. Trimming removed 7 bases at V and 3 bases at J, with 17 bases between. The CDR3 spans 15 residues. The CDR3 sequence is CASALAGTVNQPQHF. CDR3 sequence (DNA): TGTGCCAGCGCGCTGGCTGGGACGGTCAATCAGCCCCAGCATTTT.

This rearrangement joins TRBV18 to TRBJ2-3; D might be TRBD2 (5 bases). Per germline, CDR1 KGHSH and CDR2 LQKENI. This CDR3 spans 13 amino acids. Trimming removed 5 bases at V and 4 bases at J, with 10 bases between. CDR3 sequence reads: CASSGLDADTQYF. The CDR3 DNA is TGTGCCAGCTCAGGACTCGACGCAGATACGCAGTATTTT.

The count of this clone is one. V and J are TRBV29-1 and TRBJ1-1; D is undetermined. Germline values: CDR1 SQVTM, CDR2 ANQGSEA. The V gene lost 6 bases and the J gene lost 4 bases, with 9 bases spanning the gap. The CDR3 has 11 residues. CDR3 nucleotides: TGCAGCGTCAACGGGGTCACTGAAGCTTTCTTT. It is translated as CSVNGVTEAFF.

This sequence joins TRBV19 and TRBJ2-2, with D perhaps TRBD1 or TRBD2 (6 bases each). The V end lost 3 bases, the J end lost 1 base, and 12 bases lay between the germline ends. The CDR3 consists of 16 residues. The V gene's germline CDR1 is LNHDA and CDR2 SQIVND (reference sequence). For the CDR3, the DNA is TGTGCCAGTAGTATTATAGGAGGGGGGAACACCGGGGAGCTGTTTTTT. The encoded protein is CASSIIGGGNTGELFF.

The V call is TRBV28, the J call TRBJ2-1; no firm D call. The germline gives CDR1 MDHEN, CDR2 SYDVKM. The CDR3 contains 13 residues. The V and J ends lost 8 bases and 6 bases respectively, with 14 bases between them. CDR3 region: CASCDLWGNEQFF. The CDR3 nucleotides read TGTGCCAGCTGCGATCTCTGGGGCAATGAGCAGTTCTTC.

This clone has only a few counts. The V gene is TRBV6-1, the J gene TRBJ1-5; 7 nucleotides agree with TRBD1. CDR1 is MNHNS, CDR2 SASEGT, per germline. The trim removed 4 bases at V and 2 bases at J, leaving 8 bases unmatched. CDR3 length: 16 residues. The CDR3 loop is CASSAYFGQGNQPQHF. The CDR3 coding sequence is TGTGCCAGCAGTGCATATTTTGGACAGGGCAATCAGCCCCAGCATTTT.

This clone has only one observation. The rearrangement uses TRBV2 and TRBJ1-6; 8 nucleotides line up with TRBD1. The V segment lost 4 bases and the J segment 13 bases; nucleotides outside the gene matches: 9. Germline CDR1 and CDR2: SNHLY and FYNNEI. The CDR3 has 14 residues. The chain's CDR3 is CASSATQGAPPLHF. CDR3 sequence (DNA): TGTGCCAGCAGTGCCACCCAGGGGGCCCCGCCCCTCCACTTT.

This clone was observed once. The chain carries TRBV19 and TRBJ1-4; 12 positions match TRBD1. With 6 bases clipped from V and 6 bases from J, the junction kept 11 bases outside the gene matches. This CDR3 is built from 17 residues. The germline CDR1 and CDR2 sequences are LNHDA and SQIVND (reference sequence). The CDR3 sequence: CASRPGQGALADEKLFF. The CDR3 DNA reads as TGTGCCAGTAGACCGGGACAGGGGGCGTTAGCTGATGAAAAACTGTTTTTT.

This chain links TRBV7-9 with TRBJ1-3; no reliable D call. The V and J ends lost 5 bases and 4 bases respectively, with 12 bases between them. Germline lookup yields CDR1 SEHNR and CDR2 FQNEAQ (reference sequence). The CDR3 consists of 14 residues. In DNA form, the CDR3 reads TGTGCCAGCAGCCCCACACTCCGGGGAAACACCATATATTTT. It is translated as CASSPTLRGNTIYF.

This clone was detected only a few times. CDR3 region: CASSAVNTEAFF. The CDR3 nucleotides are TGTGCCAGTAGTGCAGTGAACACTGAAGCTTTCTTT. The J gene is TRBJ1-1, the V gene TRBV19; D gene uncertain. The V gene lost 5 bases and the J gene lost 0 bases, with 4 bases spanning the gap. Germline CDR1 is LNHDA and CDR2 is SQIVND (reference sequence). This CDR3 has 12 amino acids.

V usage is TRBV6-1 and J usage is TRBJ2-7; possibly TRBD1 for D (6 bases). This CDR3 spans 13 amino acids. Trimming cost V 5 bases and J 3 bases, with 11 bases left between them. Germline assignment: CDR1 MNHNS and CDR2 SASEGT. The CDR3 loop is CASSLGQNYEQYF. The CDR3, as DNA: TGTGCCAGCAGTCTTGGACAGAACTACGAGCAGTACTTC.

The J gene is TRBJ1-1, the V gene TRBV10-3; 7 bases are a match to TRBD1. J lost 6 bases, V lost 10 bases, and 14 bases had no gene match. The germline V gene encodes CDR1 ENHRY and CDR2 SYGVKD. This CDR3 is 14 amino acids long. The CDR3 DNA reads TGTGCCACCCGACTAGAGGGGGCAGGGGCTGAAGCTTTCTTT. Translation gives CATRLEGAGAEAFF.